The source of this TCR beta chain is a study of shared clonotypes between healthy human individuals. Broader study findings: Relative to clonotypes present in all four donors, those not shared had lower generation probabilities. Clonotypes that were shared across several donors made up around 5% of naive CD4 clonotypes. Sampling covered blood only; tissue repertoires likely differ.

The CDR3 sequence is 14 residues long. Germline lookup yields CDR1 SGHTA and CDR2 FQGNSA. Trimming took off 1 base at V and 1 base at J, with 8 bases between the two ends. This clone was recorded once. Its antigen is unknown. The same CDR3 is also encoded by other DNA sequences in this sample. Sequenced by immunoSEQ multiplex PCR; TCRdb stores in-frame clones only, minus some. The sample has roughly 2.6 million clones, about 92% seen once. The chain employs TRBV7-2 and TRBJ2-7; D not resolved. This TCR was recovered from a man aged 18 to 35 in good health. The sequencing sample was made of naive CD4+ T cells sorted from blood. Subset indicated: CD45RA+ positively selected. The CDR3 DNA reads TGTGCCAGCAGCTTAGATGGGGTATCCTACGAGCAGTACTTC. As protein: CASSLDGVSYEQYF. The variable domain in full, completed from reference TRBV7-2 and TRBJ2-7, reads GAGVSQSPSNKVTEKGKDVELRCDPISGHTALYWYRQSLGQGLEFLIYFQGNSAPDKSGLPSDRFSAERTGGSVSTLTIQRTQQEDSAVYLCASSLDGVSYEQYFGPGTRLTVT.